A selection of T cell receptor beta chains follows, all from one sample in a study of T cells in Graves' hyperthyroidism and ophthalmopathy. TCRdb reanalysed the multiplex PCR reads using MiXCR and keeps one entry per CDR3 protein. The repertoire holds around 600,000 distinct CDR3 sequences, with about 14% as singletons. Sequencing input: blood. The receptors shown here come from a woman aged 45-65 years with Graves' ophthalmopathy. The CDR3 runs from the conserved cysteine through the conserved F or W. D genes are given only for firm matches. Not every row has a clone size; where given, it reads once, few, many or a size class.

TRBJ2-2 | NA | NA | TRBV7-9 | TGTGCCAGCGACGGGACGATCCGGGCCGGGGAGCTGTTTTTT | CASDGTIRAGELFF
TRBJ2-7 | TRBD1 | many | TRBV28 | TGTGCCAGCAGTCCTGCCGGGACAGGGGGTCTCGAGCAGTACTTC | CASSPAGTGGLEQYF
TRBJ2-7 | NA | NA | TRBV20-1 | TGCAGTGCTCCCGGAAGGGGGGTGCTCGAGCAGTACTTC | CSAPGRGVLEQYF
TRBJ2-1 | TRBD2 | many | TRBV11-2 | TGTGCCAGCAGCTTAGATAGGGGCGGGAGTAGCTACAATGAGCAGTTCTTC | CASSLDRGGSSYNEQFF
TRBJ2-1 | NA | many | TRBV18 | TGTGCCAGCTCACCTGGCAGGGCCAATGAGCAGTTCTTC | CASSPGRANEQFF
TRBJ2-2 | TRBD2 | many | TRBV3-1 | TGTGCCAGCAGCCTACTACTAGCGGGAGGGGACACCGGGGAGCTGTTTTTT | CASSLLLAGGDTGELFF
TRBJ1-2 | NA | many | TRBV20-1 | TGCAGTCCGTTTAAGGAAGCTAACTATGGCTACACCTTC | CSPFKEANYGYTF
TRBJ2-1 | TRBD2 | few | TRBV4-1 | TGCGCCAGCAGCCAGGGGACTAGCGCATACAATGAGCAGTTCTTC | CASSQGTSAYNEQFF
TRBJ2-5 | TRBD2 | many | TRBV12-3/TRBV12-4 | TGTGCCAGCAGTTTAGGACTAGCGGGATTGGAGACCCAGTACTTC | CASSLGLAGLETQYF
TRBJ2-3 | NA | NA | TRBV5-5 | TGTGCCAGCAGCTCCTTACAGGGAACGAGCACAGATACGCAGTATTTT | CASSSLQGTSTDTQYF
TRBJ2-7 | TRBD2 | NA | TRBV5-6 | TGTGCCAGCAGTCTTTCCGGGACTAGTTACTACGAGCAGTACTTC | CASSLSGTSYYEQYF
TRBJ2-1 | TRBD2 | many | TRBV7-9 | TGTGCCAGCAGCCTTACTAGCGGGAGGATGGTTGAGCAGTTCTTC | CASSLTSGRMVEQFF
TRBJ2-7 | NA | NA | TRBV28 | TGTGCCAGCACCCAGGACCTGGGGTCCGAGGGCGAGCAGTACTTC | CASTQDLGSEGEQYF
TRBJ2-6 | TRBD1 | many | TRBV7-2 | TGTGCCAGCAGCTTAGGGGGACAGCCTTCCTCTGGGGCCAACGTCCTGACTTTC | CASSLGGQPSSGANVLTF
TRBJ2-7 | NA | many | TRBV7-2 | TGTGCCAGCAGCTTATTTGGGTTATGGTACTTC | CASSLFGLWYF
TRBJ1-5 | NA | few | TRBV30 | TGTGCCTGGAGTTGGCAGACTAATCAGCCCCAGCATTTT | CAWSWQTNQPQHF